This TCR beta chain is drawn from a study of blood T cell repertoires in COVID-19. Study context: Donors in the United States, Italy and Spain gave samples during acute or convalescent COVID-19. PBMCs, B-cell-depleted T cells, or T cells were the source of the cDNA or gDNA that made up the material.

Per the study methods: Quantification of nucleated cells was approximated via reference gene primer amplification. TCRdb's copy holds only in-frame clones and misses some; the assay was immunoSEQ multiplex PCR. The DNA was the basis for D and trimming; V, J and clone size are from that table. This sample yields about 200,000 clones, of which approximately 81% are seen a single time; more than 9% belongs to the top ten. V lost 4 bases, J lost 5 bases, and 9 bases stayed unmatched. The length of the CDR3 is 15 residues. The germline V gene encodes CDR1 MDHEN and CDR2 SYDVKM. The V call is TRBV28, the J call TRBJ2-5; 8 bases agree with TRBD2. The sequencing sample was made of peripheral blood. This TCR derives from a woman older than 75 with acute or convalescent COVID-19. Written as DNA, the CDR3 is TGTGCCAGCAGTTCCCGGGGGGGGCGCGGGGAGACCCAGTACTTC. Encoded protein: CASSSRGGRGETQYF.